Each of the 10 T cell receptor beta chains below was sequenced from the same sample in a study of CD8+ T cells in alopecia areata. As for treatment: oral pan-JAK inhibitor, 5-10 mg twice daily. TCR sequencing used cDNA made by reverse transcription of extracted RNA. The protocol was immunoSEQ multiplex PCR, while the TCRdb copy is restricted to in-frame clones and leaves out a portion. The data show some 120,000 clones, with around 53% seen just once and 12% held by the top ten. The sample was CD8+ T cells sorted from blood, taken at week 24, from a patient treated with tofacitinib. These receptors were taken from a human donor with alopecia areata.

The V and J genes are TRBV30 and TRBJ2-5; D perhaps matches TRBD2 (5 bases). The CDR3 length is 13 residues. V dropped 4 bases and J dropped 4 bases, with 13 bases sitting between them. Germline values: CDR1 GTSNPN, CDR2 SVGIG (reference sequence). The CDR3 loop is CAWNEGLPETQYF. CDR3 DNA sequence: TGTGCCTGGAATGAGGGTTTACCAGAGACCCAGTACTTC.

The chain carries TRBV4-1 and TRBJ1-2; D not certain. CDR3 length equals 14 residues. Germline V gene lookup returns CDR1 MGHRA and CDR2 YSYEKL. Trimming took off 0 bases at V and 8 bases at J, with 13 bases between the two ends. CDR3 bases: TGCGCCAGCAGCCAAGATATCGAGGGTTGGGGCTACACCTTC. This sequence encodes CASSQDIEGWGYTF.

This clone has only a few counts. This CDR3 is CASSPRGGGYTF. The CDR3 region has the DNA TGTGCCAGCAGCCCCAGGGGCGGTGGCTACACCTTC. The rearrangement uses TRBV27 and TRBJ1-2, with D possibly matching TRBD1 (6 bases). Germline loops: CDR1 MNHEY, CDR2 SMNVEV (reference sequence). The ends were cut back, 6 bases at V and 7 bases at J, with 12 bases in the middle. CDR3 length: 12 amino acids.

The chain is built from TRBV27 and TRBJ2-7; no clear D. The V end was cut by 1 base, the J end by 1 base, with 11 bases between. The CDR3 has 15 amino acids. CDR1 and CDR2 from the germline V gene are MNHEY and SMNVEV (reference sequence). The CDR3 nucleotides are TGTGCCAGCAGTTTATTTTACGCTCCTTCCTACGAGCAGTACTTC. This sequence encodes CASSLFYAPSYEQYF.

This clone was recorded a few times. This chain uses TRBV11-2 with TRBJ2-1; 8 nucleotides agree with TRBD1. Losses at the gene ends were 4 bases for V and 4 bases for J; bases not matched to a gene: 15. CDR1 SGHAT and CDR2 FQNNGV come from the germline V gene. The CDR3 extends over 18 amino acids. The CDR3: CASSSVPTRTGGYNEQFF. The CDR3, as DNA: TGTGCCAGCAGCTCGGTACCGACCCGAACAGGGGGGTACAATGAGCAGTTCTTC.

The rearrangement links TRBV7-3 to TRBJ2-1, with 7 bases lining up with TRBD2. Trimming took 4 bases from V and 7 from J; bases not matched to a gene: 7. CDR3 length: 14 residues. The germline V gene has CDR1 SGHTA and CDR2 FQGTGA. For the CDR3, the DNA is TGTGCCAGCAGCTGGGGAGGGGCCGATAATGAGCAGTTCTTC. It yields the protein CASSWGGADNEQFF.

The chain links TRBV2 to TRBJ2-3, with a possible D match to TRBD1 (5 bases). The V end lost 7 bases, the J end lost 5 bases, and 16 bases lay between the germline ends. The CDR3 spans 14 residues. The germline V gene has CDR1 SNHLY and CDR2 FYNNEI. The CDR3 protein is CASTDSTEEDTQYF. Here the CDR3 DNA reads TGTGCCAGCACCGACAGCACTGAGGAAGATACGCAGTATTTT.

The sample holds a few counts of this clone. The rearrangement links TRBV7-9 to TRBJ2-1; D remains unclear. Trimming removed 3 bases at V and 4 bases at J, with 4 bases between. There are 12 residues in the CDR3. Germline CDR1 and CDR2: SEHNR and FQNEAQ (reference sequence). The CDR3 DNA sequence: TGTGCCAGCAGCTTTAGATACAATGAGCAGTTCTTC. Protein sequence: CASSFRYNEQFF.

The chain has TRBV18 and TRBJ1-5, with 10 nucleotides matching TRBD1. This CDR3 is 14 amino acids long. The V and J ends lost 3 bases and 7 bases, in that order; junction bases with no gene match: 3. In germline, CDR1 is KGHSH, CDR2 LQKENI. The CDR3 protein is CASSPGQGDQPQHF. In DNA form, the CDR3 reads TGTGCCAGCTCACCTGGACAGGGGGACCAGCCCCAGCATTTT.

A few counts support this clone. The CDR3 DNA reads TGTGCCAGCAGTTTTCTGGGGGGCAACACCGGGGAGCTGTTTTTT. Residues: CASSFLGGNTGELFF. This chain connects TRBV7-8 to TRBJ2-2, with D perhaps being TRBD1 or TRBD2 (6 bases each). This CDR3 region has 15 residues. The germline gives CDR1 SGHVS, CDR2 FQNEAQ. V was pared by 6 bases and J by 2 bases, with 13 bases between.